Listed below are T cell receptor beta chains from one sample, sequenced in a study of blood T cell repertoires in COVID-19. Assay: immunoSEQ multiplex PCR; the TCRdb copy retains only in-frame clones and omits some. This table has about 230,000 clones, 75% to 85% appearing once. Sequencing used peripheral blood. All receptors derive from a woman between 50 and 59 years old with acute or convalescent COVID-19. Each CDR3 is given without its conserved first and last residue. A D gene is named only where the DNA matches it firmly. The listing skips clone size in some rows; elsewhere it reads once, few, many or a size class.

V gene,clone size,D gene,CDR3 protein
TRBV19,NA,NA,ASSIVVGETEAF
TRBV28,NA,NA,ASSTRAREQY
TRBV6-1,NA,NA,ASSERDSGELF
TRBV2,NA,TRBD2,ASRATSGSVVEQF
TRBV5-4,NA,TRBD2,ASSSKTSGGNEQF
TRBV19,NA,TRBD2,ASSVSGLAVTDTQY
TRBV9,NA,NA,ASSVEGQHTQY
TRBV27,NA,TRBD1,ASSRYRGSNYGYT
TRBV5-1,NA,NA,ASSLGLQDTGELF
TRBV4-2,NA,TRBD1,ASSQADRGH
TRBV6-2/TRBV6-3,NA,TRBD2,ASSWGGLEQF
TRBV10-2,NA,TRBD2,ASRGLTSGITDTQY
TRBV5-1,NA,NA,ASSFWGDGEAF
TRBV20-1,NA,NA,SATSGYEQY
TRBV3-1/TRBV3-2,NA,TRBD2,ASSQVTSGYNEQF
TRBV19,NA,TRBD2,ASRSGLAGGSSYEQY
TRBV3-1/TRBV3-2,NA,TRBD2,ASSITGTSSHNEQF
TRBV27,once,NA,ASSLSGPLNEQY